A single sample gave rise to the 22 T cell receptor beta chains below, sequenced in a study of CD4 T cells in relation to SARS-CoV-2 and coronaviruses (dated by TCRdb to about 2021). CD4+ T cells from unexposed donors were collected before the COVID-19 pandemic (2011-2018). The library was made by the immunoSEQ multiplex PCR assay. TCRdb re-hosts the immuneACCESS table, in-frame sequences only. Its copies lack some clones; in the studies checked, an unresolved V gene accounts for under half of them, and the cause for the rest is not known. In this sample the table shows about 55,000 clones, about nine tenths of which occur a single time. Clones ranked in the top ten supply 1.4% of the sample. The sample was memory CD4+ T cells from PBMCs. According to the study, the label for this sample's cell subset or site signals: memory (non-naive) CD4+ T cells. Receptors originate from a human donor in good health.

The chain employs TRBV6-2 or TRBV6-3 and TRBJ2-7; 7 bases match TRBD1. The CDR3 has 14 amino acids. The germline V gene has CDR1 MNHEY and CDR2 SVGEGT. The V gene end was trimmed by 0 bases and the J gene end by 2 bases; junction bases not matched to a gene: 1. The CDR3 nucleotides read TGTGCCAGCAGTTACTCCGGGACAGCCTACGAGCAGTACTTC. Translated: CASSYSGTAYEQYF.

The chain's CDR3 is CASRAVQGAGNYGYTF. For the CDR3, the DNA is TGTGCCAGTAGGGCTGTACAGGGCGCGGGTAACTATGGCTACACCTTC. The chain couples TRBV19 to TRBJ1-2, with D perhaps matching TRBD1 (6 bases). The CDR3 runs to 16 residues. Germline CDR1 LNHDA, CDR2 SQIVND (reference sequence). Trimming pared 6 bases from V and 1 base from J, leaving 18 bases between.

The chain employs TRBV5-1 and TRBJ1-6; TRBD1 matches 8 bases. V was pared by 3 bases and J by 9 bases, with 8 bases of the junction left unmatched. Germline CDR1 SGHRS, CDR2 YFSETQ. The CDR3 runs to 15 residues. The CDR3 spells CASSSRQGLGSPLHF. The CDR3 DNA reads as TGCGCCAGCAGCTCCCGACAGGGGTTGGGTTCACCCCTCCACTTT. Drawing the rest from reference TRBV5-1 and TRBJ1-6, the complete variable domain is KAGVTQTPRYLIKTRGQQVTLSCSPISGHRSVSWYQQTPGQGLQFLFEYFSETQRNKGNFPGRFSGRQFSNSRSEMNVSTLELGDSALYLCASSSRQGLGSPLHFGNGTRLTVT.

J is TRBJ2-1 and V is TRBV7-3, with 8 positions matching TRBD2. Unmatched junction bases numbered 12, after V lost 5 bases and J lost 6 bases. Per germline, CDR1 SGHTA and CDR2 FQGTGA. This CDR3 region has 16 residues. The CDR3 spells CASSLKGLAGFNEQFF. The CDR3 nucleotides read TGTGCCAGCAGCCTCAAGGGCCTAGCGGGTTTCAATGAGCAGTTCTTC. The variable domain in full, completed from reference TRBV7-3 and TRBJ2-1, reads GAGVSQTPSNKVTEKGKYVELRCDPISGHTALYWYRQSLGQGPEFLIYFQGTGAADDSGLPNDRFFAVRPEGSVSTLKIQRTERGDSAVYLCASSLKGLAGFNEQFFGPGTRLTVL.

This clone was detected only once. The chain couples TRBV5-1 to TRBJ2-1; TRBD2 matches 12 bases. CDR1 is SGHRS, CDR2 YFSETQ, per germline. The V segment lost 0 bases and the J segment 6 bases; nucleotides outside the gene matches: 10. This CDR3 is built from 18 residues. The CDR3 DNA reads as TGCGCCAGCAGCTTGGCCTTGGCTAGCGGGGGGGTGGGCAATGAGCAGTTCTTC. Translated: CASSLALASGGVGNEQFF.

V gene TRBV5-6 combines with J gene TRBJ2-5, with 15 bases aligning to TRBD2. Germline values: CDR1 SGHDT, CDR2 YYEEEE. CDR3 length equals 17 residues. The V and J ends lost 2 bases and 1 base, in that order; junction bases with no gene match: 3. The CDR3 bases are TGTGCCAGCAGCTTCCGGACTAGCGGGAGGGCCCAAGAGACCCAGTACTTC. Residues: CASSFRTSGRAQETQYF.

This chain links TRBV19 with TRBJ1-3, with D unclear. CDR3 length equals 14 residues. Germline V gene sequence: CDR1 LNHDA, CDR2 SQIVND (reference sequence). V lost 8 bases and J lost 3, with 14 bases in between. The CDR3 coding sequence is TGTGCCAGTGCCGGGGTCCGGCGTGGAAACACCATATATTTT. This codes for CASAGVRRGNTIYF.

The rearrangement joins TRBV10-1 to TRBJ2-1; D unclear. CDR3 length equals 15 residues. The germline gives CDR1 WNHNN, CDR2 SYGVQD (reference sequence). With 3 bases removed from V and 5 bases from J, the gap between germline ends came to 14 bases. CDR3 DNA: TGCGCCAGCAGTGATTGGGGTGTAGGACACAATGAGCAGTTCTTC. Protein: CASSDWGVGHNEQFF.

This chain connects TRBV7-9 to TRBJ2-5, with a tentative D call TRBD1 (5 bases). CDR1 SEHNR and CDR2 FQNEAQ come from the germline V gene (reference sequence). With 5 bases removed from V and 5 bases from J, the gap between germline ends came to 15 bases. The CDR3 is 14 amino acids. The CDR3 sequence is CASSAIQGRETQYF. The CDR3, as DNA: TGTGCCAGCAGCGCTATTCAGGGTCGGGAGACCCAGTACTTC.

The chain links TRBV5-1 to TRBJ2-7, with a possible D match to TRBD1 (7 bases). CDR1 is SGHRS, CDR2 YFSETQ, per germline. The CDR3 runs to 15 residues. The V end lost 0 bases, the J end lost 4 bases, and 14 bases lay between the germline ends. CDR3 in DNA: TGCGCCAGCAGCTTGGGGCCAGGGGGAGGTTACGAGCAGTACTTC. Translation gives CASSLGPGGGYEQYF.

This chain links TRBV28 with TRBJ2-7; perhaps D is TRBD1 or TRBD2 (5 bases each). Germline-derived CDR1 and CDR2 are MDHEN and SYDVKM. Trimming removed 5 bases at V and 4 bases at J, with 12 bases between. This CDR3 is 13 amino acids long. CDR3 bases: TGTGCCAGCAGTGCCGGGACGGGGTACGAGCAGTACTTC. Translation gives CASSAGTGYEQYF.

The chain recombines TRBV6-5 with TRBJ2-5; a weak D match, TRBD1 (5 bases). The germline V and J ends were trimmed by 1 base and 5 bases, with 11 bases remaining between them. Germline V gene data show CDR1 as MNHEY and CDR2 as SVGAGI. This CDR3 spans 14 amino acids. The CDR3 sequence: CASSYWGGEETQYF. The CDR3 bases are TGTGCCAGCAGTTACTGGGGCGGAGAGGAGACCCAGTACTTC.

The rearrangement uses TRBV2 and TRBJ2-5, with TRBD2 identical over 7 bases. Germline V lookup: CDR1 SNHLY, CDR2 FYNNEI. After removal of 2 bases from V and 5 bases from J, the junction contained 5 bases not matched to a gene. This CDR3 region has 14 residues. The CDR3 is CASSERTSWETQYF. The DNA of the CDR3 is TGTGCCAGCAGTGAACGGACTAGTTGGGAGACCCAGTACTTC.

This clone was seen once. The chain links TRBV19 to TRBJ1-1; 9 nucleotides line up with TRBD1. V lost 7 bases, J lost 5 bases, and 8 bases stayed unmatched. CDR1 is LNHDA, CDR2 SQIVND, per germline (reference sequence). This CDR3 is built from 14 residues. The CDR3 DNA reads TGTGCCAGTACCGCTGACAGGGGGGGGACTGAAGCTTTCTTT. Its translation: CASTADRGGTEAFF.

This clone was counted a single time. CDR3 amino acids: CASSPEGLAGSYEQYF. CDR3 DNA: TGTGCCAGCTCACCGGAGGGACTAGCGGGCTCCTACGAGCAGTACTTC. The chain employs TRBV18 and TRBJ2-7; TRBD2 agrees at 12 bases. Per germline, CDR1 KGHSH and CDR2 LQKENI. The CDR3 is 16 residues long. Trimming at V came to 3 bases and at J to 0 bases, leaving 3 bases not matched to a gene.

In DNA, the CDR3 is TGTGCCAGCAGTGACTCCCCCGTTGGGTTGCAGTATTTT. It encodes CASSDSPVGLQYF. V is TRBV6-4 and J is TRBJ2-3; D is ambiguous. Germline V gene lookup returns CDR1 MRHNA and CDR2 SNTAGT. The V and J ends lost 0 bases and 11 bases respectively, with 12 bases between them. The CDR3 is 13 residues long.

The V call is TRBV5-1, the J call TRBJ2-7, with 7 nucleotides matching TRBD1. Germline trimming cut 5 bases from V and 1 base from J; bases unmatched to any gene: 9. Germline values: CDR1 SGHRS, CDR2 YFSETQ. This CDR3 comprises 15 residues. CDR3 nucleotides: TGCGCCAGCAGACGTGGGACAGCCACTTCCTACGAGCAGTACTTC. This gives the protein CASRRGTATSYEQYF.

In this sample, this clone turned up a few times. The rearrangement joins TRBV7-3 to TRBJ2-7; D may be TRBD1 (7 bases). Between the trimmed V and J ends, which lost 0 bases and 9 bases, there was a span of 18 bases. The CDR3 length is 15 residues. CDR1 is SGHTA and CDR2 is FQGTGA in the germline V gene. The CDR3 spells CASSLTFAEGAVQYF. In DNA, the CDR3 is TGTGCCAGCAGCTTAACTTTTGCGGAGGGGGCCGTGCAGTACTTC.

The CDR3 loop is CASSVDSGNQPQHF. The CDR3 DNA sequence: TGTGCCAGCAGCGTTGATTCCGGAAATCAGCCCCAGCATTTT. The rearrangement links TRBV9 to TRBJ1-5; no firm D call. The CDR3 is made up of 14 amino acids. CDR1 is SGDLS and CDR2 is YYNGEE in the germline V gene. The V gene lost 2 bases and the J gene lost 4 bases, with 10 bases spanning the gap. Variable domain in full (rest from reference TRBV9 and TRBJ1-5): DSGVTQTPKHLITATGQRVTLRCSPRSGDLSVYWYQQSLDQGLQFLIQYYNGEERAKGNILERFSAQQFPDLHSELNLSSLELGDSALYFCASSVDSGNQPQHFGDGTRLSIL.

The chain joins TRBV7-9 to TRBJ2-1; D is uncertain. The germline V gene has CDR1 SEHNR and CDR2 FQNEAQ (reference sequence). This CDR3 contains 16 residues. The V gene lost 3 bases and the J gene lost 0 bases, with 12 bases spanning the gap. Here the CDR3 reads CASSFRASSSYNEQFF. CDR3 sequence (DNA): TGTGCCAGCAGCTTCCGGGCTTCTAGCTCCTACAATGAGCAGTTCTTC.

The CDR3 coding sequence is TGCGCCAGCAGCCATGCGCCCGGGACAGTGGGGGAGAATTCACCCCTCCACTTT. Protein: CASSHAPGTVGENSPLHF. This chain links TRBV4-1 with TRBJ1-6; 7 bases are shared with TRBD1. Trimming took 3 bases from V and 7 from J; bases not matched to a gene: 15. Germline V gives CDR1 MGHRA, CDR2 YSYEKL. The CDR3 spans 18 residues.

The count of this clone is one. This chain uses TRBV6-6 with TRBJ2-7, with TRBD1 as a possible D gene (7 bases). The CDR3 covers 15 residues. The germline CDR1 and CDR2 sequences are MNHNY and SVGAGI (reference sequence). V shed 2 bases and J shed 4 bases, with 15 bases lying between them. In nucleotides, the CDR3 is TGTGCCAGCAGTTACAGCGGCGGGACAGCTTACGAGCAGTACTTC. It encodes CASSYSGGTAYEQYF.